This T cell receptor (beta chain) originates from a study of tumor-infiltrating lymphocytes in oesophageal squamous cell carcinoma. V lost 5 bases and J lost 3, with 8 bases in between. The CDR3 is 12 amino acids. In germline, CDR1 is SGHVS, CDR2 FQNEAQ. TCRdb called the PCR reads again in MiXCR, with one record for every CDR3 protein. The sample lists about 25,000 distinct CDR3 sequences, 35% to 45% occurring once. The chain employs TRBV7-8 and TRBJ2-7, with D perhaps matching TRBD1 (6 bases). The sequenced sample was esophageal tumor tissue. The receptor was isolated from a male donor with esophageal squamous cell carcinoma. DNA for the CDR3: TGTGCCAGCAGCGTGGACAGCTACGAGCAGTACTTC. As protein: CASSVDSYEQYF. The whole variable domain, remainder taken from reference TRBV7-8 and TRBJ2-7, is GAGVSQSPRYKVAKRGQDVALRCDPISGHVSLFWYQQALGQGPEFLTYFQNEAQLDKSGLPSDRFFAERPEGSVSTLKIQRTQQEDSAVYLCASSVDSYEQYFGPGTRLTVT.